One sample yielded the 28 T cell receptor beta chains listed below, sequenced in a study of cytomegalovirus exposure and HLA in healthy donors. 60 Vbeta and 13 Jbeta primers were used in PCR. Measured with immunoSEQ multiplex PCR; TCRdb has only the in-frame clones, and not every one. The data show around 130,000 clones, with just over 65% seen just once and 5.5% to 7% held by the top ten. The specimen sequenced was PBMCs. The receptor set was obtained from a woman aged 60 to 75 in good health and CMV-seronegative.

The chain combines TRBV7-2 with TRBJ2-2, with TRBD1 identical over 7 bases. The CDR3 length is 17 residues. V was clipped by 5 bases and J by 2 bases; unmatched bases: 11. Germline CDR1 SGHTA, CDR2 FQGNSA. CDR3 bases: TGTGCCAGCAGCAATAGCAACAGGGGCGGAAACACCGGGGAGCTGTTTTTT. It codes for CASSNSNRGGNTGELFF.

The CDR3 DNA reads TGTGCCAGCAGCTTAGGCCGGGGGGGGGCAGATACGCAGTATTTT. It encodes CASSLGRGGADTQYF. The chain recombines TRBV13 with TRBJ2-3; 8 bases align to TRBD2. The CDR3 is 15 residues long. Unmatched junction bases numbered 3, after V lost 0 bases and J lost 4 bases. CDR1 is PRHDT and CDR2 is FYEKMQ in the germline V gene (reference sequence).

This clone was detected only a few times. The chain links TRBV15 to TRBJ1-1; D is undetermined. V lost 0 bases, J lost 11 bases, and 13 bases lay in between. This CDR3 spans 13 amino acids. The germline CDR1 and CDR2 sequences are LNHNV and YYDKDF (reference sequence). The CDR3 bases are TGTGCCACCAGCAGAGATGCCGGGTATCGCGCTTTCTTT. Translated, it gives CATSRDAGYRAFF.

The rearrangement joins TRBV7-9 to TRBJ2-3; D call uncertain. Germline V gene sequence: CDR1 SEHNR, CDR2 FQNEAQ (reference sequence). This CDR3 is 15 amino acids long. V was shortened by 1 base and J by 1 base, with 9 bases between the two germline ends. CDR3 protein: CASSLEGRGTDTQYF. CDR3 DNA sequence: TGTGCCAGCAGCTTAGAAGGCCGGGGCACAGATACGCAGTATTTT. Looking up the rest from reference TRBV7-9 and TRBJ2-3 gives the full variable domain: DTGVSQNPRHKITKRGQNVTFRCDPISEHNRLYWYRQTLGQGPEFLTYFQNEAQLEKSRLLSDRFSAERPKGSFSTLEIQRTEQGDSAMYLCASSLEGRGTDTQYFGPGTRLTVL.

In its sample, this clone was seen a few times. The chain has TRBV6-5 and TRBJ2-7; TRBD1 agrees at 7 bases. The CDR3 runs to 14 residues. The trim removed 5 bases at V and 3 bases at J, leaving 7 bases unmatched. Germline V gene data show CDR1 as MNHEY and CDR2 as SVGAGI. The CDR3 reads CASSLTQGDYEQYF. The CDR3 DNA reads TGTGCCAGCAGTCTGACTCAGGGGGACTACGAGCAGTACTTC.

In nucleotides, the CDR3 is TGTGCCAGCAGCCTCACAGGGGGTTCGACAGATACGCAGTATTTT. This encodes CASSLTGGSTDTQYF. The chain couples TRBV27 to TRBJ2-3, with 8 bases fitting TRBD1. Germline V CDR1 and CDR2: MNHEY, SMNVEV (reference sequence). This CDR3 comprises 15 residues. V lost 6 bases to trimming and J lost 3 bases; unmatched junction nucleotides: 8.

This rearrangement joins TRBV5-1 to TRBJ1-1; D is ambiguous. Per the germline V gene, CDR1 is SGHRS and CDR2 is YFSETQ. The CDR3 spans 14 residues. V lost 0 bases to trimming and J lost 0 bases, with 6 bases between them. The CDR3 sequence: CASSLANMNTEAFF. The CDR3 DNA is TGCGCCAGCAGCTTGGCAAACATGAACACTGAAGCTTTCTTT.

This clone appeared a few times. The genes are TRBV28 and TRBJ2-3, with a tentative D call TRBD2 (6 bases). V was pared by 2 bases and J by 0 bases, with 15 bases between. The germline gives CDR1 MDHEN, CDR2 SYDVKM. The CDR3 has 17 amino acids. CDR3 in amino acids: CASSLGPGGFSTDTQYF. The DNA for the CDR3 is TGTGCCAGCAGTTTAGGGCCTGGGGGGTTTAGCACAGATACGCAGTATTTT.

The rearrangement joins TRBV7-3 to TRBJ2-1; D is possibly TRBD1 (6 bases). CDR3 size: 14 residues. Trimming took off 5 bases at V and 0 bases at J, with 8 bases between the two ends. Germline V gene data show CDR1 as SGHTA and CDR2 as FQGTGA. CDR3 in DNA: TGTGCCAGCAGCAGGGGGTTCTCCTACAATGAGCAGTTCTTC. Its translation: CASSRGFSYNEQFF. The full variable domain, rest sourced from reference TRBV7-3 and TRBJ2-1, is GAGVSQTPSNKVTEKGKYVELRCDPISGHTALYWYRQSLGQGPEFLIYFQGTGAADDSGLPNDRFFAVRPEGSVSTLKIQRTERGDSAVYLCASSRGFSYNEQFFGPGTRLTVL.

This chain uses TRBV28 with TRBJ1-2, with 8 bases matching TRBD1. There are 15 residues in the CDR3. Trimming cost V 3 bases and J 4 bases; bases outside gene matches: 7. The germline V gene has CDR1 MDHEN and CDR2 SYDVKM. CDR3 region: CASSLGTGFSYGYTF. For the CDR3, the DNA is TGTGCCAGCAGTTTGGGGACAGGATTTAGCTATGGCTACACCTTC.

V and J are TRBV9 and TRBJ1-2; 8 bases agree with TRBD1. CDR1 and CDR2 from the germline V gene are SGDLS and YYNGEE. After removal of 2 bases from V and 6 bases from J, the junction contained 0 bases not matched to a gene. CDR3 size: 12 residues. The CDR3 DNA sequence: TGTGCCAGCAGCGTGACAGGGGATGGCTACACCTTC. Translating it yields CASSVTGDGYTF.

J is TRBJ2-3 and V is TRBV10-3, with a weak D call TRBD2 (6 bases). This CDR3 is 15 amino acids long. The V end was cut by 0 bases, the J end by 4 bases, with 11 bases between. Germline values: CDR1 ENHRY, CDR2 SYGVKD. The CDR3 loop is CAISESGREADTQYF. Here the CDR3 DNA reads TGTGCCATCAGTGAGTCGGGCAGGGAGGCAGATACGCAGTATTTT.

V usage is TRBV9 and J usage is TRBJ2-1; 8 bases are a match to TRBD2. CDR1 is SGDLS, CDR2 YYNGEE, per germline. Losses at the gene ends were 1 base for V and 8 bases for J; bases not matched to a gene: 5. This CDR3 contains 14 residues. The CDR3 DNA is TGTGCCAGCAGCGTAAGACGGGAGGGCTATGAGCAGTTCTTC. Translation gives CASSVRREGYEQFF.

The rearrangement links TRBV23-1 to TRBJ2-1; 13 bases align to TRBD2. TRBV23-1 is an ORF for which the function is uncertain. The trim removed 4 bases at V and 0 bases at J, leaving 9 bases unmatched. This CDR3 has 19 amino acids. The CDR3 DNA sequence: TGCGCCAGCAGTCCTCCGGGACTAGCGGGGTCGAGCTCCTACAATGAGCAGTTCTTC. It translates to CASSPPGLAGSSSYNEQFF.

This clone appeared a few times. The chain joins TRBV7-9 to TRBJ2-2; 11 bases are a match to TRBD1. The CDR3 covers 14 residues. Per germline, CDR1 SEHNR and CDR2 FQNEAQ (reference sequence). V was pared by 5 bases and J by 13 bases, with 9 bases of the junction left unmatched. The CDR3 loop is CASSKDRGRKGLFF. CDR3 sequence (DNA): TGTGCCAGCAGCAAGGACAGGGGGCGCAAGGGGCTGTTTTTT.

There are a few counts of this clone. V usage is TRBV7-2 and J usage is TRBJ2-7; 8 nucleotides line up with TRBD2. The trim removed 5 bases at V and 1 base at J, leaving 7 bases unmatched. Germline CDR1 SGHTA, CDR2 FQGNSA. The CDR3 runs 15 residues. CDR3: CASSLSGAVSYEQYF. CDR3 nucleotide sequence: TGTGCCAGCAGCCTTAGCGGGGCCGTGTCCTACGAGCAGTACTTC.

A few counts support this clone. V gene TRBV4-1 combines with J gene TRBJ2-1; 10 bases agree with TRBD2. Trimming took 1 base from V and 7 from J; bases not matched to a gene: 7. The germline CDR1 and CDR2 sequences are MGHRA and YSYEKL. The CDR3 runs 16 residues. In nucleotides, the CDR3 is TGCGCCAGCAGCCAAGGCCAGCGGGAGGGCTATAATGAGCAGTTCTTC. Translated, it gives CASSQGQREGYNEQFF.

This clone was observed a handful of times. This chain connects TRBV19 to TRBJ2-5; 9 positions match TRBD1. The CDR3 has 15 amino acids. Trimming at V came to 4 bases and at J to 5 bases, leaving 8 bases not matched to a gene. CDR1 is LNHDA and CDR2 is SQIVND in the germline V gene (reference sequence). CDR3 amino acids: CASSTGQGDVETQYF. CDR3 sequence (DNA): TGTGCCAGTAGTACGGGACAGGGAGATGTCGAGACCCAGTACTTC.

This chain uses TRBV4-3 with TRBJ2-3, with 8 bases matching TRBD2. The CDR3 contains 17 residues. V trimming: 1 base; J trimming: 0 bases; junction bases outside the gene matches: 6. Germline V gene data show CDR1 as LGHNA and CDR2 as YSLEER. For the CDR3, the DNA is TGCGCCAGCAGCCAAGTACTAGCGGTCGCTAGCACAGATACGCAGTATTTT. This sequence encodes CASSQVLAVASTDTQYF.

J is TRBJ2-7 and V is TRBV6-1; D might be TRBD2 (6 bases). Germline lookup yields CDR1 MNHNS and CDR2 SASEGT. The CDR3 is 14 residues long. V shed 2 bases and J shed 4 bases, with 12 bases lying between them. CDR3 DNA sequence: TGTGCCAGCAGTGAATTGCGGGACGGGTACGAGCAGTACTTC. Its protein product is CASSELRDGYEQYF.

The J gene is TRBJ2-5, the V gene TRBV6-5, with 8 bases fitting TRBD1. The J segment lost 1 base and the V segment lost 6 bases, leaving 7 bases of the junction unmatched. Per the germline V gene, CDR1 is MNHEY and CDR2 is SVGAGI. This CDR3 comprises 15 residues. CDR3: CASREGQAFQETQYF. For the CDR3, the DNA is TGTGCCAGCAGGGAGGGACAGGCCTTCCAAGAGACCCAGTACTTC.

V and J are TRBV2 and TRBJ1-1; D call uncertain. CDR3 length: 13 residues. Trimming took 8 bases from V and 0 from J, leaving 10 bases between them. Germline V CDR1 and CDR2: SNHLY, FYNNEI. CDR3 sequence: CASRVKMNTEAFF. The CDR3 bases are TGTGCCAGCCGGGTAAAGATGAACACTGAAGCTTTCTTT.

DNA for the CDR3: TGCGCCAGCAGCTTGGGTACAGGGCTTAGAGCTTTCTTT. Its protein is CASSLGTGLRAFF. The chain has TRBV5-1 and TRBJ1-1, with TRBD1 as a possible D gene (6 bases). CDR1 is SGHRS, CDR2 YFSETQ, per germline. The CDR3 has 13 residues. Trimming stripped 0 bases from V and 10 bases from J, with 13 bases between.

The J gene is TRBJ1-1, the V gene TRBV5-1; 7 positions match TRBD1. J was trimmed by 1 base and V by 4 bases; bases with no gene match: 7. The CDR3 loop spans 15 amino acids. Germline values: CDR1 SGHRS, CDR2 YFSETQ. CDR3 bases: TGCGCCAGCAGCAGAGAGGGGGCGGGGAACACTGAAGCTTTCTTT. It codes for CASSREGAGNTEAFF.

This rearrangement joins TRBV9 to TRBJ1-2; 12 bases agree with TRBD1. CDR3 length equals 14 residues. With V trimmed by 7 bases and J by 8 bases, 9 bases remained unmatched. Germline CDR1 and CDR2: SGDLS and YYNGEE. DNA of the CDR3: TGTGCCAGCGGCGCCGGGACAGGGGGCCAGGGCTACACCTTC. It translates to CASGAGTGGQGYTF. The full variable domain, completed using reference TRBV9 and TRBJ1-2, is DSGVTQTPKHLITATGQRVTLRCSPRSGDLSVYWYQQSLDQGLQFLIQYYNGEERAKGNILERFSAQQFPDLHSELNLSSLELGDSALYFCASGAGTGGQGYTFGSGTRLTVV.

This CDR3 reads CASSKGGTGMFGNYGYTF. CDR3 coding DNA: TGTGCCAGCAGCAAAGGGGGGACAGGGATGTTTGGGAACTATGGCTACACCTTC. The genes are TRBV21-1 and TRBJ1-2; no DNA check was done on the table's D call, TRBD1. TRBV21-1 is classified as a pseudogene. CDR3 length equals 18 residues.

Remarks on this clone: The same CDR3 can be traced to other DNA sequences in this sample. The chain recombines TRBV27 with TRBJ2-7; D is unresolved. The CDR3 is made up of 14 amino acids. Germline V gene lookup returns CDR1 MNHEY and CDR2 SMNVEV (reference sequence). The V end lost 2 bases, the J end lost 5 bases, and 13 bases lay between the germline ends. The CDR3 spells CASSLKLTAHEQYF. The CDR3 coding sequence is TGTGCCAGCAGTTTAAAACTGACTGCCCACGAGCAGTACTTC.

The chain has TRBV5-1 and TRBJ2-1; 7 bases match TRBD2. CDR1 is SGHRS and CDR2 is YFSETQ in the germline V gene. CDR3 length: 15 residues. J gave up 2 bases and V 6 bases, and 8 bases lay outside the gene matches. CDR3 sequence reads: CASTALGLAYNEQFF. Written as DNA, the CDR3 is TGCGCCAGCACGGCCCTAGGACTAGCCTACAATGAGCAGTTCTTC.